Included here is one TCR beta chain sequence, with context. It lacks a known antigen. The sample holds no much larger clone one base away, and base qualities are not on file. These data belong to a study of tumor and adjacent non-tumor tissue in lung cancer (dated by TCRdb to between 2018 and 2020). Concerning the study at large: Of the cohort, more than ten patients had adenocarcinoma, 2 had squamous cell carcinoma and 1 had small cell lung cancer. For each patient, one tumor sample and one normal lung sample were taken, giving roughly 30 paired specimens that underwent TCRbeta CDR3 sequencing. The approximately 15 patients were aged roughly 30 to 80 years, included around 10 men and 5 women, and had TNM stage I to III disease. A total of some 130,000,000 productive TCRbeta reads were generated by sequencing, corresponding to an average of about 4.17 million reads per sample. Using bulk TCRbeta repertoires from some 16 lung cancer patients, the study set lung tumor tissue side by side with matched distant non-tumor lung tissue. Results and caveats for the whole study, not just this receptor: Neither the sequencing platform nor unique molecular identifiers are mentioned in the methods. In normal lung, the top 100 clones accounted for a significantly larger cumulative share of the repertoire than in tumor tissue. TCR diversity was significantly higher in younger patients, and higher tumor TCR diversity was associated with shorter overall and disease-free survival. The cohort had only about 16 patients, and the authors noted that larger samples and more detailed clinical data are needed. Tumor tissue showed significantly higher TCR diversity (inverse Simpson) than normal lung tissue, at about 410 vs 180 (P = 0.0075, Mann-Whitney U test). Peripheral blood was not sequenced, so blood TCRbeta repertoires were not examined in the lung cancer patients of the study.

RNA was extracted from bulk unsorted tissue and checked for quality with a NanoDrop ND-1000 and an Agilent 2100. For the normal lung samples, distant non-tumor tissue was collected more than 3 cm away from the tumor edge. The donors were newly diagnosed lung cancer patients admitted for thoracic surgery in China from August to November 2014 who had not received prior chemotherapy. The study excluded patients who had received radiotherapy or chemotherapy before or who had another cancer at the same time. Surgical tissue pieces of roughly 1-2 cm3 were preserved in RNAlater solution and stored at -80 °C until use. The CDR3 starts with the cysteine, ends with the phenylalanine, and has 13 residues. This entry keeps only the CDR3 DNA: 39 bases, framed from base 1. CDR1 is given as SQVTM and CDR2 as ANQGSEA, both from the germline V gene. Relative to germline, V is 6 bases shorter and J is 5 bases shorter, with 16 bases between their ends.

The receptor library was made with multiplex PCR. TCRdb records Illumina HiSeq 2500 as the sequencer. TCRbeta libraries were constructed through three rounds of nested PCR with primers (Table S4) according to protocols adapted from ARM-PCR. Before sequencing, PCR products in the 200-500 bp range were cut out of the gel and cleaned up using the QIAquick gel extraction kit. In the original analysis: Reads were cleaned using Trimmomatic, were merged into complete CDR3 sequences using FLASH, and were assigned to V(D)J germline segments using MiTCR. Clonal diversity was calculated as the inverse Simpson's index using VDJtools. A read counted as productive if the sequence was in-frame and lacked a premature stop codon. TCRdb reprocessing: public reads trimmed at Q25 with fastp, clones called with MiXCR, in-frame beta chains kept. Each record represents a unique CDR3 protein, reported with the most common genes and DNA among its rows. The V and J calls, along with clone size, are taken from TCRdb and not from the paper's own processing. The sample table lists some 100,000 distinct CDR3 sequences, about 62% of them with a count of one. The ten largest clones take up approximately 18% of the sample.

This TCR was recovered from a man aged 30 to 39 with non-small cell lung cancer. The sequence is built from TRBV29-1 and TRBJ2-5; no D segment can be confidently identified. Sequencing was performed on distant non-tumor lung tissue. Read as DNA, the sequence is TGCAGCGTCGACGGGCAGTTGGGGGAGACCCAGTACTTC. Translated, it reads CSVDGQLGETQYF. Where the CDR3 stops, the reference TRBV29-1 and TRBJ2-5 genes take over; the full variable domain is SAVISQKPSRDICQRGTSLTIQCQVDSQVTMMFWYRQQPGQSLTLIATANQGSEATYESGFVIDKFPISRPNLTFSTLTVSNMSPEDSSIYLCSVDGQLGETQYFGPGTRLLVL.